The 28 T cell receptor beta chains below all came from one sample that was sequenced in a study of metastatic and nonmetastatic thyroid tumors. No patient had received any treatment before thyroid surgery. With MiXCR, TCRdb called clones anew from the PCR reads. The table lists around 23,000 clones, 20% to 30% of them singletons. The sample taken for sequencing was blood. These receptors all stem from a female donor with papillary thyroid cancer or a benign thyroid nodule (not recorded which). Some clones in this sample may be carry-over from other donors' samples.

Regarding this clone: The CDR3 carries no conserved terminal phenylalanine or tryptophan, so it likely arises from a read error. V usage is TRBV12-3 or TRBV12-4 and J usage is TRBJ1-6; a possible D gene is TRBD1 (5 bases). V was trimmed by 11 bases and J by 7 bases, leaving 18 bases between them. The CDR3 loop spans 14 amino acids. The CDR3 nucleotides are TGTGCCCACAGGCAGGGTCGAGGGAATTCACCCCTCCACATT. Its translation is CAHRQGRGNSPLHI.

V gene TRBV24-1 combines with J gene TRBJ1-1; 8 bases line up with TRBD1. This CDR3 region has 13 residues. Germline V gives CDR1 KGHDR, CDR2 SFDVKD. The ends lost 12 bases at V and 0 bases at J; junction bases unmatched: 5. CDR3 sequence: CAHQGAVNTEAFF. The DNA for the CDR3 is TGTGCCCACCAGGGGGCCGTGAACACTGAAGCTTTCTTT.

The chain joins TRBV30 to TRBJ1-2; no clear D gene. Looked up from germline, CDR1 is GTSNPN and CDR2 is SVGIG (reference sequence). Trimming left V 5 bases short and J 6 bases short, with 13 bases between. The length of the CDR3 is 12 residues. The CDR3 region is CAWATIMDGYTF. CDR3 nucleotide sequence: TGTGCCTGGGCAACGATAATGGATGGCTACACCTTC.

This clone has at least ten counts. Other DNA sequences within the sample encode an identical CDR3. The J gene is TRBJ2-3, the V gene TRBV28; 7 positions match TRBD1. From germline, CDR1 is MDHEN and CDR2 SYDVKM. The CDR3 is made up of 13 amino acids. V was pared by 2 bases and J by 10 bases, with 6 bases of the junction left unmatched. The CDR3 is CASSLPSTGAQYF. The CDR3 nucleotides read TGTGCCAGCAGTTTACCCAGCACAGGGGCGCAGTATTTT.

This clone was observed many times. The V and J genes are TRBV4-2 and TRBJ2-3, with 7 bases that match TRBD2. This CDR3 is built from 16 residues. The ends lost 1 base at V and 2 bases at J; junction bases unmatched: 6. The germline gives CDR1 LGHNA, CDR2 YNFKEQ. The CDR3 nucleotides are TGTGCCAGCAGCCAAGGGAGCGGGGTGACCACAGATACGCAGTATTTT. As protein: CASSQGSGVTTDTQYF.

The table lists this clone with many counts. The rearrangement links TRBV19 to TRBJ2-7; no clear D gene. Germline assignment: CDR1 LNHDA and CDR2 SQIVND (reference sequence). Trimming pared 0 bases from V and 8 bases from J, leaving 8 bases between. The CDR3 spans 12 residues. CDR3 loop: CASSIDSRKQYF. The CDR3 region has the DNA TGTGCCAGTAGTATAGATTCCAGGAAGCAGTACTTC.

This clone has ten or more counts. This chain links TRBV20-1 with TRBJ2-4, with D tentatively TRBD1 or TRBD2 (5 bases each). Trimming left V 3 bases short and J 3 bases short, with 18 bases between. The CDR3 runs to 16 residues. Germline V gene lookup returns CDR1 DFQATT and CDR2 SNEGSKA (reference sequence). The CDR3 reads CSASGAGLSGKNIQYF. Written as DNA, the CDR3 is TGCAGTGCTAGTGGGGCAGGCCTAAGCGGCAAAAACATTCAGTACTTC.

This clone has a count of ten or more. V usage is TRBV2 and J usage is TRBJ2-5, with 7 bases aligning to TRBD2. The CDR3 spans 14 residues. CDR1 and CDR2 from the germline V gene are SNHLY and FYNNEI. Losses at the gene ends were 5 bases for V and 4 bases for J; bases not matched to a gene: 7. CDR3 protein: CASSFGGSGETQYF. The CDR3 DNA sequence: TGTGCCAGCAGTTTCGGGGGGTCGGGAGAGACCCAGTACTTC.

The chain has TRBV15 and TRBJ1-6, with TRBD1 as a possible D gene (6 bases). Germline values: CDR1 LNHNV, CDR2 YYDKDF (reference sequence). This CDR3 is 14 amino acids long. V dropped 1 base and J dropped 6 bases, with 7 bases sitting between them. The CDR3, as DNA: TGTGCCACCAGCAGAGCCAGGGGTAATTCACCCCTCCACTTT. This codes for CATSRARGNSPLHF.

This clone was observed many times. This rearrangement joins TRBV7-9 to TRBJ2-1, with D possibly being TRBD2 (6 bases). V was trimmed by 1 base and J by 3 bases, leaving 13 bases between them. Looked up from germline, CDR1 is SEHNR and CDR2 is FQNEAQ (reference sequence). This CDR3 has 16 amino acids. CDR3 in amino acids: CASSLGRGTRYNEQFF. Written as DNA, the CDR3 is TGTGCCAGCAGCTTAGGCCGCGGGACTCGCTACAATGAGCAGTTCTTC.

This clone has more than one count but fewer than ten. This sequence joins TRBV6-5 and TRBJ1-1, with 11 bases identical to TRBD1. J gave up 0 bases and V 4 bases, and 10 bases lay outside the gene matches. The germline gives CDR1 MNHEY, CDR2 SVGAGI. The CDR3 length is 18 residues. This CDR3 reads CASSSTRTGGAMNTEAFF. CDR3 bases: TGTGCCAGCAGTTCCACTCGGACAGGGGGCGCCATGAACACTGAAGCTTTCTTT.

This clone was observed many times. The chain carries TRBV2 and TRBJ1-5; D call uncertain. The CDR3 sequence is 14 residues long. Trimming shortened V by 11 bases and J by 6 bases, and 20 bases separated the two germline ends. CDR1 and CDR2 (germline): SNHLY, FYNNEI. As DNA, the CDR3 is TGTGCCTCCGCCTCTTCTGATTGGGGTCAGCCCCAGCATTTT. Amino acids: CASASSDWGQPQHF.

V usage is TRBV6-1 and J usage is TRBJ1-5; tentatively, D is TRBD1 (6 bases). V shed 3 bases and J shed 6 bases, with 15 bases lying between them. CDR1 MNHNS and CDR2 SASEGT come from the germline V gene. This CDR3 has 15 residues. The CDR3 here is CASSEGGGSAQPQHF. The CDR3 nucleotides are TGTGCCAGCAGTGAGGGCGGGGGCTCGGCTCAGCCCCAGCATTTT.

This clone was seen ten or more times. The V and J genes are TRBV13 and TRBJ1-1; D possibly corresponds to TRBD1 (5 bases). The V and J ends lost 0 bases and 2 bases respectively, with 7 bases between them. The germline CDR1 and CDR2 sequences are PRHDT and FYEKMQ (reference sequence). The CDR3 runs 14 residues. The CDR3 is CASSLGQGNTEAFF. CDR3 in DNA: TGTGCCAGCAGCTTAGGCCAGGGAAACACTGAAGCTTTCTTT.

This clone rates as medium-sized. This rearrangement joins TRBV19 to TRBJ1-2, with 10 bases aligning to TRBD1. The CDR3 runs 14 residues. The V gene's germline CDR1 is LNHDA and CDR2 SQIVND (reference sequence). V lost 8 bases and J lost 1; bases outside the gene matches: 4. CDR3 in amino acids: CASSGTGDNYGYTF. CDR3 nucleotide sequence: TGTGCCAGTTCCGGGACAGGGGATAACTATGGCTACACCTTC.

This clone has ten or more counts. The chain carries TRBV28 and TRBJ2-4; D is perhaps TRBD2 (7 bases). The CDR3 contains 17 residues. V was shortened by 4 bases and J by 0 bases, with 16 bases between the two germline ends. CDR1 is MDHEN, CDR2 SYDVKM, per germline. DNA of the CDR3: TGTGCCAGCAGTTCCCCCGGGGGGCACCTAGCCAAAAACATTCAGTACTTC. Translating it yields CASSSPGGHLAKNIQYF.

The table lists this clone with many counts. This chain uses TRBV20-1 with TRBJ2-7, with unresolved D. V lost 2 bases to trimming and J lost 0 bases, with 14 bases between them. The CDR3 sequence is 15 residues long. The germline V gene encodes CDR1 DFQATT and CDR2 SNEGSKA (reference sequence). The CDR3 sequence is CSARSLVGRSYEQYF. CDR3 nucleotides: TGCAGTGCTAGAAGTTTAGTTGGACGCTCCTACGAGCAGTACTTC.

This clone has ten or more counts. The chain is built from TRBV7-9 and TRBJ2-7; D is unclear. Germline values: CDR1 SEHNR, CDR2 FQNEAQ (reference sequence). CDR3 size: 13 residues. Trimming removed 0 bases from V and 6 bases from J, with 9 bases in between. CDR3 region: CASSLANDVEQYF. The CDR3 nucleotides read TGTGCCAGCAGCTTAGCGAACGACGTCGAGCAGTACTTC.

The rearrangement uses TRBV30 and TRBJ2-7, with 9 bases identical to TRBD1. Germline lookup yields CDR1 GTSNPN and CDR2 SVGIG (reference sequence). The CDR3 extends over 14 amino acids. V trimming: 2 bases; J trimming: 3 bases; junction bases outside the gene matches: 5. This CDR3 is CAWSRGQGVYEQYF. CDR3 DNA: TGTGCCTGGAGTCGGGGACAGGGAGTCTACGAGCAGTACTTC.

For this clone: At one end the junction does not follow the germline gene, possibly because of a read error. This rearrangement joins TRBV5-4 to TRBJ2-7; 8 nucleotides line up with TRBD2. The CDR3 covers 15 residues. Germline CDR1 and CDR2: SGHNT and YYREEE (reference sequence). In DNA form, the CDR3 reads TGTGCCAGCAGCGTTGTAACGGGGGGGACCTACGAGCCGTACTTC. Residues: CASSVVTGGTYEPYF.

This clone was detected many times. The gene calls are TRBV24-1 and TRBJ2-5, with TRBD1 identical over 7 bases. Unmatched junction bases numbered 9, after V lost 4 bases and J lost 5 bases. The length of the CDR3 is 15 residues. The V gene's germline CDR1 is KGHDR and CDR2 SFDVKD. The CDR3 DNA reads TGTGCCACCAGTGACCCCGGACAGGAGAGGGAGACCCAGTACTTC. It codes for CATSDPGQERETQYF.

This clone showed up just a few times. V and J are TRBV15 and TRBJ1-6; D is unresolved. The germline V gene encodes CDR1 LNHNV and CDR2 YYDKDF (reference sequence). The V end was cut by 0 bases, the J end by 10 bases, with 10 bases between. This CDR3 is 14 amino acids long. The CDR3 nucleotides are TGTGCCACCAGCAGAGACTGGGTCGGGTCACCCCTCCACTTT. Protein: CATSRDWVGSPLHF.

This clone occurred many times. V usage is TRBV20-1 and J usage is TRBJ2-7; D not certain. The CDR3 spans 13 residues. Per the germline V gene, CDR1 is DFQATT and CDR2 is SNEGSKA (reference sequence). Deletions cut 3 bases from V and 3 bases from J, with 12 bases between. CDR3 nucleotides: TGCAGTGCTAGGCCCCCCACAAACTACGAGCAGTACTTC. This sequence encodes CSARPPTNYEQYF.

There are a few counts of this clone. The V call is TRBV24-1, the J call TRBJ2-1; the D is unclear. There are 12 residues in the CDR3. Between the trimmed V and J ends, which lost 5 bases and 6 bases, there was a span of 7 bases. The germline V gene encodes CDR1 KGHDR and CDR2 SFDVKD. The CDR3 reads CATSALSNEQFF. Here the CDR3 DNA reads TGTGCCACCAGTGCCCTTTCCAATGAGCAGTTCTTC.

In this sample, this clone turned up many times. The chain joins TRBV5-8 to TRBJ2-7; 7 nucleotides line up with TRBD2. Germline V gene lookup returns CDR1 SGHTS and CDR2 YDEGEE. V lost 0 bases to trimming and J lost 3 bases; unmatched junction nucleotides: 6. The CDR3 sequence is 15 residues long. CDR3 DNA: TGTGCCAGCAGCTTGGGGATGGGGGGGAGCTACGAGCAGTACTTC. This translates into CASSLGMGGSYEQYF.

This clone was detected many times. The V gene is TRBV5-6, the J gene TRBJ2-7; a possible D gene is TRBD2 (5 bases). The V gene's germline CDR1 is SGHDT and CDR2 YYEEEE. V dropped 2 bases and J dropped 1 base, with 13 bases sitting between them. The CDR3 contains 15 residues. CDR3 sequence (DNA): TGTGCCAGCAGCTTCCAACTAGAAGGGTCCTACGAGCAGTACTTC. Translated: CASSFQLEGSYEQYF.

This clone was detected many times. The same CDR3 is also encoded by other DNA sequences in this sample. The chain joins TRBV4-3 to TRBJ2-7, with 9 positions matching TRBD1. CDR1 is LGHNA, CDR2 YSLEER, per germline. V gave up 1 base and J gave up 2 bases; unmatched junction bases: 3. The CDR3 is made up of 15 amino acids. Written as DNA, the CDR3 is TGCGCCAGCAGCCAAGGGACAGGGGCAACCTACGAGCAGTACTTC. As protein: CASSQGTGATYEQYF.

This clone was counted at least ten times. V and J are TRBV14 and TRBJ2-3; possible D gene TRBD1, 6 bases. The length of the CDR3 is 17 residues. Per the germline V gene, CDR1 is SGHDN and CDR2 is FVKESK. The V and J ends lost 3 bases and 3 bases respectively, with 19 bases between them. The CDR3 spells CASSHWQGRRETDTQYF. CDR3 DNA: TGTGCCAGCAGCCATTGGCAGGGGAGAAGGGAAACAGATACGCAGTATTTT.